Following are 16 T cell receptor beta chains from one sample sequenced in a study of human T cells and chemical hapten exposure. A single record per CDR3 protein comes from TCRdb applying MiXCR to the RACE reads. Found here are under 400,000 distinct CDR3 sequences, approximately 5.1% of them singletons; the top ten hold around 2.6%. The time point is: pre-sensitization, week 0. Indicated treatment: therapeutic diphenylcyclopropenone sensitization with weekly scalp DPC. Here the sequenced sample was whole blood, taken in connection with sensitization to the hapten diphenylcyclopropenone (DPC). Source of these receptors: a woman between 50 and 59 years old with alopecia areata. Some clones in this sample may be carry-over from other donors' samples.

This clonotype was detected only a few times. The V and J genes are TRBV7-9 and TRBJ2-3; 7 bases are shared with TRBD2. This CDR3 has 17 residues. V lost 5 bases to trimming and J lost 6 bases; unmatched junction nucleotides: 17. From germline, CDR1 is SEHNR and CDR2 FQNEAQ (reference sequence). This chain's CDR3 is CASSLTSEPIGGDTQYF. The DNA for the CDR3 is TGTGCCAGCAGCCTTACTAGCGAACCCATTGGAGGGGATACGCAGTATTTT.

This clonotype was counted between two and nine times. The gene calls are TRBV6-5 and TRBJ1-1; tentative D call: TRBD1 (5 bases). The germline V gene encodes CDR1 MNHEY and CDR2 SVGAGI. This CDR3 has 16 residues. The germline V and J ends were trimmed by 2 bases and 1 base, with 14 bases remaining between them. CDR3 in DNA: TGTGCCAGCAGTTACCGGGCACTTGGGGCGAACACTGAAGCTTTCTTT. Translated, it gives CASSYRALGANTEAFF.

This clonotype turned up a few times. This chain links TRBV6-5 with TRBJ2-3; D remains ambiguous. Deletions cut 5 bases from V and 6 bases from J, with 12 bases between. Germline V lookup: CDR1 MNHEY, CDR2 SVGAGI. There are 13 residues in the CDR3. The CDR3 here is CASSKSVRDTQYF. Written as DNA, the CDR3 is TGTGCCAGCAGTAAATCAGTCAGGGATACGCAGTATTTT.

In this sample, this clonotype turned up a few times. The CDR3 region is CSARLGSGNQPQHF. For the CDR3, the DNA is TGCAGTGCTAGATTGGGCTCAGGCAATCAGCCCCAGCATTTT. The gene calls are TRBV20-1 and TRBJ1-5; D call uncertain. Trimming removed 2 bases from V and 2 bases from J, with 10 bases in between. Germline V gives CDR1 DFQATT, CDR2 SNEGSKA (reference sequence). The CDR3 has 14 residues.

This clonotype has ten or more counts. The chain couples TRBV5-1 to TRBJ2-1, with 8 bases identical to TRBD1. Germline V gene sequence: CDR1 SGHRS, CDR2 YFSETQ. Trimming took 3 bases from V and 6 from J; bases not matched to a gene: 8. The CDR3 contains 15 residues. CDR3 in amino acids: CASSSDRGSGNEQFF. The DNA for the CDR3 is TGCGCCAGCAGCTCTGACAGGGGATCGGGCAATGAGCAGTTCTTC.

The chain has TRBV12-3 or TRBV12-4 and TRBJ2-2; the D is unclear. The germline V and J ends were trimmed by 7 bases and 2 bases, with 5 bases remaining between them. The CDR3 totals 12 residues. CDR3 region: CASTLNTGELFF. The CDR3 nucleotides are TGTGCCAGCACTCTCAACACCGGGGAGCTGTTTTTT.

This clonotype was seen more than once but under ten times. The V call is TRBV6-1, the J call TRBJ1-1; no firm D call. V was cut by 5 bases and J by 0 bases, with 10 bases left in between. The CDR3 runs 14 residues. Germline assignment: CDR1 MNHNS and CDR2 SASEGT. The DNA of the CDR3 is TGTGCCAGCAGTCAAAATCTCTTGAACACTGAAGCTTTCTTT. Its protein is CASSQNLLNTEAFF.

In its sample, this clonotype was seen a few times. CDR3 sequence: CASSLSQMNTEAFF. In DNA form, the CDR3 reads TGTGCCAGCAGTTTATCCCAGATGAACACTGAAGCTTTCTTT. This chain connects TRBV27 to TRBJ1-1; D gene unclear. CDR3 size: 14 residues. Trimming stripped 0 bases from V and 0 bases from J, with 5 bases between. Germline V CDR1 and CDR2: MNHEY, SMNVEV (reference sequence).

This clonotype appeared many times. The CDR3, as DNA: TGCAGCGTTGTCCGTAGCACCGGGGAGCTGTTTTTT. Encoded protein: CSVVRSTGELFF. The rearrangement links TRBV29-1 to TRBJ2-2; D remains unclear. The length of the CDR3 is 12 residues. Trimming shortened V by 4 bases and J by 4 bases, and 7 bases separated the two germline ends. Germline V CDR1 and CDR2: SQVTM, ANQGSEA.

The chain recombines TRBV7-2 with TRBJ2-2; possible D gene TRBD2, 6 bases. V was clipped by 6 bases and J by 4 bases, with 12 bases between them. The germline CDR1 and CDR2 sequences are SGHTA and FQGNSA. The CDR3 consists of 14 residues. CDR3 sequence (DNA): TGTGCCAGCAGTCCTGGGCGGGGCACCGGGGAGCTGTTTTTT. Its translation is CASSPGRGTGELFF. Full variable domain (rest looked up from reference TRBV7-2 and TRBJ2-2): GAGVSQSPSNKVTEKGKDVELRCDPISGHTALYWYRQSLGQGLEFLIYFQGNSAPDKSGLPSDRFSAERTGGSVSTLTIQRTQQEDSAVYLCASSPGRGTGELFFGEGSRLTVL.

V is TRBV12-3 or TRBV12-4 and J is TRBJ2-2; 9 bases align to TRBD1. With 4 bases clipped from V and 7 bases from J, the junction kept 7 bases outside the gene matches. The CDR3 has 15 residues. CDR3 in amino acids: CASSSQGAQVGELFF. The CDR3 DNA reads as TGTGCCAGCAGTTCACAGGGGGCGCAAGTCGGGGAGCTGTTTTTT.

This chain links TRBV6-4 with TRBJ1-1; D unresolved. CDR3 size: 10 residues. Germline CDR1 MRHNA, CDR2 SNTAGT. V lost 10 bases, J lost 1 base, and 4 bases lay in between. The DNA of the CDR3 is TGTGCCACCGCGAACACTGAAGCTTTCTTT. Encoded protein: CATANTEAFF.

The V and J genes are TRBV2 and TRBJ2-5, with a possible D match to TRBD2 (7 bases). Germline CDR1 reads SNHLY; CDR2 reads FYNNEI. V was cut by 1 base and J by 4 bases, with 10 bases left in between. The CDR3 is made up of 14 amino acids. This chain's CDR3 is CASSEEGGGETQYF. The CDR3, as DNA: TGTGCCAGCAGTGAAGAGGGAGGGGGAGAGACCCAGTACTTC. The full variable domain, in which reference TRBV2 and TRBJ2-5 provide the parts outside the CDR3, is EPEVTQTPSHQVTQMGQEVILRCVPISNHLYFYWYRQILGQKVEFLVSFYNNEISEKSEIFDDQFSVERPDGSNFTLKIRSTKLEDSAMYFCASSEEGGGETQYFGPGTRLLVL.

Many counts were recorded for this clonotype. V is TRBV12-3 or TRBV12-4 and J is TRBJ2-7; D might be TRBD1 or TRBD2, each matching 5 bases. Deletions cut 5 bases from V and 2 bases from J, with 13 bases between. This CDR3 has 14 amino acids. CDR3 DNA sequence: TGTGCCAGCAGTGTTACCGGGACGCCCTACGAGCAGTACTTC. It is translated as CASSVTGTPYEQYF.

V and J are TRBV27 and TRBJ2-7, with TRBD1 identical over 10 bases. CDR1 and CDR2 (germline): MNHEY, SMNVEV (reference sequence). The CDR3 has 15 residues. Unmatched junction bases numbered 10, after V lost 6 bases and J lost 5 bases. The CDR3 region is CASRYRDRGGDEQYF. The CDR3 DNA reads TGTGCCAGCAGATACCGGGACAGGGGTGGCGACGAGCAGTACTTC.

This clonotype appeared a few times. The V and J genes are TRBV13 and TRBJ1-4; D ambiguous. V was shortened by 6 bases and J by 3 bases, with 11 bases between the two germline ends. Germline values: CDR1 PRHDT, CDR2 FYEKMQ (reference sequence). The CDR3 has 14 amino acids. CDR3 residues: CASSFGPSNEKLFF. DNA for the CDR3: TGTGCCAGCAGTTTTGGGCCCTCTAATGAAAAACTGTTTTTT.